This T cell receptor (beta chain) appears in the sequencing data of a study of blood T cell repertoires in COVID-19. The CDR3 is 16 amino acids. V lost 2 bases to trimming and J lost 0 bases, with 11 bases between them. Germline assignment: CDR1 MDHEN and CDR2 SYDVKM. The table came from immunoSEQ multiplex PCR; TCRdb's copy has only in-frame clones and leaves some out. Of around 230,000 clones in the sample, approximately 90% were seen once. The genes are TRBV28 and TRBJ1-3; a weak D match, TRBD1 (5 bases). The source of this sequence is a man in his 60s who had recovered from COVID-19. The sequenced material came from peripheral blood. The CDR3 nucleotides read TGTGCCAGCAGTTTACATAGGGGTTTCTCTGGAAACACCATATATTTT. Protein sequence: CASSLHRGFSGNTIYF.